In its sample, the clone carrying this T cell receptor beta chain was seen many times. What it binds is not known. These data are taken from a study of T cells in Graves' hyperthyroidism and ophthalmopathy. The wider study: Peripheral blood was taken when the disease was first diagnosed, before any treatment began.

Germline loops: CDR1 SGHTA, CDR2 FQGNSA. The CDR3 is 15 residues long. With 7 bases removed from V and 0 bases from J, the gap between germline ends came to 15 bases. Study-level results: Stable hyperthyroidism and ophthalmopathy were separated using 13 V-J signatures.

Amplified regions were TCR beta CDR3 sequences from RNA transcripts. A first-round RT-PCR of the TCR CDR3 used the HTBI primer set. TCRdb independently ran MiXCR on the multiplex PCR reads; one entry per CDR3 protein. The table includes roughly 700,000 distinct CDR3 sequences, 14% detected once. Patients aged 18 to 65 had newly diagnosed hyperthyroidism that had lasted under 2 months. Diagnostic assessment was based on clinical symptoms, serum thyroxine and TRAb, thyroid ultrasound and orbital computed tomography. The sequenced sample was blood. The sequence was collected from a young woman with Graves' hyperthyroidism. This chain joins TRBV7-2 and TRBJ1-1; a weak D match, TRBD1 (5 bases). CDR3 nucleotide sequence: TGTGCCAGCACCCCAAGACAGCGAATGAACACTGAAGCTTTCTTT. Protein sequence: CASTPRQRMNTEAFF.